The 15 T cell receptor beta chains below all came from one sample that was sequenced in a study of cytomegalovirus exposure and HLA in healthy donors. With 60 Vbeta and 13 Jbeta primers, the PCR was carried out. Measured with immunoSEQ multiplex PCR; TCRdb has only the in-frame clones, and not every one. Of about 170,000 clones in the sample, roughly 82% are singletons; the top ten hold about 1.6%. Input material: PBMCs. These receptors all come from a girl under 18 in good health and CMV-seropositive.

The CDR3 sequence is CASSQDGRGKYNEQFF. CDR3 in DNA: TGTGCCAGCAGCCAAGACGGGCGGGGGAAATACAATGAGCAGTTCTTC. The chain uses TRBV14 and TRBJ2-1; 7 bases map to TRBD2. Trimming removed 0 bases from V and 4 bases from J; junction bases left unmatched: 6. The CDR3 is 16 residues long. The germline V gene encodes CDR1 SGHDN and CDR2 FVKESK.

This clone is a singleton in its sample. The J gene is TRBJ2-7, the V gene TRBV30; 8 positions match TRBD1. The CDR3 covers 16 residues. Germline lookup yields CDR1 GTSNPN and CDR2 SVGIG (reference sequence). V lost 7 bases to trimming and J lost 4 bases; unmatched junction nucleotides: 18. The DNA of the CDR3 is TGTGCCTATCGCCCCCGGTCATCACAGGGGGTTTACGAGCAGTACTTC. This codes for CAYRPRSSQGVYEQYF.

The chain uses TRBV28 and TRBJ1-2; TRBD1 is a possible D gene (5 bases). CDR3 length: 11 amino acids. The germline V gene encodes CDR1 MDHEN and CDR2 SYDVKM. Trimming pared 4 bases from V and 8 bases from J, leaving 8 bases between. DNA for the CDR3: TGTGCCAGCAGTTCCAGGGTCGGCTACACCTTC. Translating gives CASSSRVGYTF.

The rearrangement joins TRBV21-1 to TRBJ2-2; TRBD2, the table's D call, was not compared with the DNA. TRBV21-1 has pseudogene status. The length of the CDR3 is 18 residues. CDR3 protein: CASSNICPPTPNTGELFF. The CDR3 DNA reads TGTGCCAGCAGCAATATCTGTCCGCCCACTCCGAACACCGGGGAGCTGTTTTTT.

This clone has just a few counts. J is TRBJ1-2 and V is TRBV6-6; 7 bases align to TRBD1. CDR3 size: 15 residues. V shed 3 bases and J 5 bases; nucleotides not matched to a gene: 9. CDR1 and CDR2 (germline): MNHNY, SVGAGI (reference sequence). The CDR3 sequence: CASSYFKGARYGYTF. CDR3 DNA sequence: TGTGCCAGCAGTTATTTTAAGGGGGCAAGGTATGGCTACACCTTC.

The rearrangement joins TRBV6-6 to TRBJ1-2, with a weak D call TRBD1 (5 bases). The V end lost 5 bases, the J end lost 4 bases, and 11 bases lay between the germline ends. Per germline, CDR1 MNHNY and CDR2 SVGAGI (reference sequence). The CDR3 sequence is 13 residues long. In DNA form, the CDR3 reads TGTGCCAGCAGTAATATACAGGTCTATGGCTACACCTTC. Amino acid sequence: CASSNIQVYGYTF.

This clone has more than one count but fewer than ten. CDR3 in amino acids: CASSRTSGSLGDTQYF. In nucleotides, the CDR3 is TGTGCCAGCAGCCGGACTAGCGGGAGCCTGGGAGATACGCAGTATTTT. J is TRBJ2-3 and V is TRBV5-4; 13 bases align to TRBD2. This CDR3 is 16 amino acids long. Germline CDR1 reads SGHNT; CDR2 reads YYREEE (reference sequence). Germline trimming cut 4 bases from V and 5 bases from J; bases unmatched to any gene: 7.

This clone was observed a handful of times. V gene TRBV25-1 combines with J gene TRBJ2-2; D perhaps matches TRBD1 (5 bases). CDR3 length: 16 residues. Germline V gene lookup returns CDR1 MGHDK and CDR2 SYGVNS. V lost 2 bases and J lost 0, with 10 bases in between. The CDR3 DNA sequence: TGTGCCAGCAGTGAAGGTTTAGGGGCGAACACCGGGGAGCTGTTTTTT. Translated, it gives CASSEGLGANTGELFF.

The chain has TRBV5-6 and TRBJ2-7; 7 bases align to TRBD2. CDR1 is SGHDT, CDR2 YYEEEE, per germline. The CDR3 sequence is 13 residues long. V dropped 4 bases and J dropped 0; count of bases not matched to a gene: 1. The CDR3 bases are TGTGCCAGCAGCCGCGGGAGCTCCTACGAGCAGTACTTC. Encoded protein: CASSRGSSYEQYF.

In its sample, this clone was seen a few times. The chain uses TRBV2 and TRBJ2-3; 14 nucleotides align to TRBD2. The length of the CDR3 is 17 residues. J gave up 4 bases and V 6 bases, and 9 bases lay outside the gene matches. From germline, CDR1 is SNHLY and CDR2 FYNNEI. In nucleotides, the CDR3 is TGTGCCAGCAGGACTAGCGGGAGGGTGAGGCCCGCAGATACGCAGTATTTT. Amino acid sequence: CASRTSGRVRPADTQYF. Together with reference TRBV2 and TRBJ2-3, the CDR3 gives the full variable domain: EPEVTQTPSHQVTQMGQEVILRCVPISNHLYFYWYRQILGQKVEFLVSFYNNEISEKSEIFDDQFSVERPDGSNFTLKIRSTKLEDSAMYFCASRTSGRVRPADTQYFGPGTRLTVL.

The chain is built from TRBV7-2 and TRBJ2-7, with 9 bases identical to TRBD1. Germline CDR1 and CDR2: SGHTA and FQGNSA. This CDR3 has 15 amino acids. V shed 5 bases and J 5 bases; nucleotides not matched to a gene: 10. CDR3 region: CASSGTGTGMDEQYF. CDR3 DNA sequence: TGTGCCAGCAGCGGAACCGGGACAGGGATGGACGAGCAGTACTTC.

The CDR3 region has the DNA TGTGCCTGGAGTGGGGCAGGGAACTACGAGCAGTACTTC. Translated: CAWSGAGNYEQYF. This chain connects TRBV30 to TRBJ2-7, with TRBD1 as a possible D gene (5 bases). Germline V gives CDR1 GTSNPN, CDR2 SVGIG (reference sequence). V was clipped by 1 base and J by 3 bases, with 10 bases between them. The CDR3 spans 13 residues.

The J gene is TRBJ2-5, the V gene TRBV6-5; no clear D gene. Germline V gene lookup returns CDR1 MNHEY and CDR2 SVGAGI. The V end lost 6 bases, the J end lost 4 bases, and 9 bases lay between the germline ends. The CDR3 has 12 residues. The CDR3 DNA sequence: TGTGCCAGCAGCTTTAGTGGAGAGACCCAGTACTTC. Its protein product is CASSFSGETQYF.

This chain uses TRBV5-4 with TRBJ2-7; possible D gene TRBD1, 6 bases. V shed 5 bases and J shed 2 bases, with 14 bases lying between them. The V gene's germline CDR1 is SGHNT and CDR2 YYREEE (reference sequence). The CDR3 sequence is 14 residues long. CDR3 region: CASSFGQRTYEQYF. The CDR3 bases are TGTGCCAGCAGTTTCGGACAGAGAACCTACGAGCAGTACTTC. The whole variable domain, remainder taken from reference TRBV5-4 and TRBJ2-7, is ETGVTQSPTHLIKTRGQQVTLRCSSQSGHNTVSWYQQALGQGPQFIFQYYREEENGRGNFPPRFSGLQFPNYSSELNVNALELDDSALYLCASSFGQRTYEQYFGPGTRLTVT.

CDR3 sequence: CASSQRTSGSNEQFF. CDR3 DNA: TGCGCCAGCAGCCAACGGACTAGCGGGAGCAATGAGCAGTTCTTC. The rearrangement links TRBV5-1 to TRBJ2-1, with 13 bases that match TRBD2. Germline-derived CDR1 and CDR2 are SGHRS and YFSETQ. The CDR3 runs to 15 residues. The V gene end was trimmed by 4 bases and the J gene end by 6 bases; junction bases not matched to a gene: 4.